This T cell receptor (beta chain) is from a study of early T cells in non-severe SARS-CoV-2 infection. Germline values: CDR1 MGHRA, CDR2 YSYEKL. The CDR3 contains 15 residues. V was shortened by 0 bases and J by 4 bases, with 10 bases between the two germline ends. This clonotype was observed at least ten times. TCRdb re-called the 5' RACE reads with MiXCR, one entry per CDR3 protein. The sample lists tens of thousands of distinct CDR3 sequences, around 12% occurring once. Sequencing was carried out using whole blood. The receptor was derived from an adult who was a healthcare worker with PCR-confirmed SARS-CoV-2 infection or an uninfected control (not recorded which). The gene calls are TRBV4-1 and TRBJ2-1, with D possibly TRBD2 on 5 matching bases. This chain's CDR3 is CASSQDRGPYNEQFF. Written as DNA, the CDR3 is TGCGCCAGCAGCCAAGACCGGGGTCCTTACAATGAGCAGTTCTTC.